The 32 T cell receptor beta chains in this list originate from one sample, sequenced in a study of cytomegalovirus exposure and HLA in healthy donors. PCR used 60 Vbeta primers and 13 Jbeta primers. Only in-frame clones appear in the TCRdb table, and some are missing; sequencing was by immunoSEQ multiplex PCR. The sample contains some 120,000 clones, roughly four fifths of which appear only once. Sequencing was done on a sample of PBMCs. These receptors were collected from a man aged 18 to 35 in good health and CMV-seronegative.

This chain connects TRBV7-6 to TRBJ1-1; D ambiguous. The V gene's germline CDR1 is SGHVS and CDR2 FNYEAQ. Trimming removed 2 bases from V and 1 base from J, with 5 bases in between. This CDR3 spans 13 amino acids. The chain's CDR3 is CASSLYRNTEAFF. The CDR3 DNA is TGTGCCAGCAGCTTATACAGGAACACTGAAGCTTTCTTT.

The V gene is TRBV7-3, the J gene TRBJ1-2; D gene unclear. This CDR3 spans 15 amino acids. V was trimmed by 4 bases and J by 5 bases, leaving 17 bases between them. Germline V gene lookup returns CDR1 SGHTA and CDR2 FQGTGA. The CDR3 spells CASSSDPGDVYGYTF. CDR3 bases: TGTGCCAGCAGCTCAGACCCCGGAGATGTGTATGGCTACACCTTC.

This sequence joins TRBV11-3 and TRBJ2-2, with no clear D. CDR1 and CDR2 from the germline V gene are SGHNT and YENEEA. This CDR3 has 12 residues. With 1 base removed from V and 8 bases from J, the gap between germline ends came to 5 bases. The CDR3 is CASSLVGGELFF. The CDR3 nucleotides are TGTGCCAGCAGCTTAGTCGGGGGGGAGCTGTTTTTT.

Details on this clone: The sample contains more than one DNA sequence encoding this CDR3. The CDR3 reads CASSIGTSYGYTF. The CDR3 DNA sequence: TGTGCCAGTAGTATAGGGACAAGCTATGGCTACACCTTC. The V and J genes are TRBV19 and TRBJ1-2, with D possibly TRBD1 on 5 matching bases. The CDR3 extends over 13 amino acids. Germline CDR1 and CDR2: LNHDA and SQIVND (reference sequence). V shed 1 base and J shed 4 bases, with 7 bases lying between them.

CDR3 region: CASSQLTQGASPDYGYTF. The CDR3 coding sequence is TGTGCCAGCAGCCAGCTGACACAGGGGGCCTCGCCGGACTATGGCTACACCTTC. This sequence joins TRBV4-2 and TRBJ1-2, with 9 bases lining up with TRBD1. This CDR3 region has 18 residues. In germline, CDR1 is LGHNA, CDR2 YNFKEQ. Trimming cost V 3 bases and J 3 bases; bases outside gene matches: 14.

The CDR3 nucleotides are TGTGCCAGCCAGGCCTGGTCTCTGAACACTGAAGCTTTCTTT. This codes for CASQAWSLNTEAFF. The V call is TRBV2, the J call TRBJ1-1; D remains unclear. V lost 8 bases and J lost 0, with 13 bases in between. Germline-derived CDR1 and CDR2 are SNHLY and FYNNEI. The CDR3 has 14 residues. The entire variable domain, with the rest obtained from reference TRBV2 and TRBJ1-1, is as follows: EPEVTQTPSHQVTQMGQEVILRCVPISNHLYFYWYRQILGQKVEFLVSFYNNEISEKSEIFDDQFSVERPDGSNFTLKIRSTKLEDSAMYFCASQAWSLNTEAFFGQGTRLTVV.

V is TRBV5-5 and J is TRBJ2-1; 10 nucleotides match TRBD1. With V trimmed by 5 bases and J by 8 bases, 10 bases remained unmatched. There are 15 residues in the CDR3. Germline V CDR1 and CDR2: SGHKS, YYEKEE (reference sequence). CDR3 DNA sequence: TGTGCCAGCAGTCTGGGGACAGGGGAACTCGATGAGCAGTTCTTC. Its translation is CASSLGTGELDEQFF.

The chain is built from TRBV5-4 and TRBJ1-2; D possibly corresponds to TRBD1 (6 bases). V dropped 2 bases and J dropped 5 bases, with 13 bases sitting between them. Germline CDR1 reads SGHNT; CDR2 reads YYREEE (reference sequence). CDR3 size: 14 residues. The CDR3 bases are TGTGCCAGCAGCTTTACTCAGGGGAAATATGGCTACACCTTC. It encodes CASSFTQGKYGYTF. The complete variable domain, with remaining parts taken from reference TRBV5-4 and TRBJ1-2, reads ETGVTQSPTHLIKTRGQQVTLRCSSQSGHNTVSWYQQALGQGPQFIFQYYREEENGRGNFPPRFSGLQFPNYSSELNVNALELDDSALYLCASSFTQGKYGYTFGSGTRLTVV.

V gene TRBV29-1 combines with J gene TRBJ2-7; 8 bases are a match to TRBD1. The CDR3 extends over 16 amino acids. Looked up from germline, CDR1 is SQVTM and CDR2 is ANQGSEA. With 6 bases clipped from V and 0 bases from J, the junction kept 13 bases outside the gene matches. CDR3 region: CSVRAPDRASSYEQYF. DNA of the CDR3: TGCAGCGTCCGGGCCCCGGACAGGGCAAGCTCCTACGAGCAGTACTTC.

V and J are TRBV13 and TRBJ2-7, with 7 bases identical to TRBD2. Germline V gene sequence: CDR1 PRHDT, CDR2 FYEKMQ (reference sequence). This CDR3 is built from 12 residues. V gave up 5 bases and J gave up 4 bases; unmatched junction bases: 2. The CDR3 bases are TGTGCCAGCAGCCGTAGCGGGTACGAGCAGTACTTC. It specifies CASSRSGYEQYF.

This clone was seen a single time. V usage is TRBV4-1 and J usage is TRBJ1-2; TRBD1 matches at 9 bases. The V segment lost 2 bases and the J segment 3 bases; nucleotides outside the gene matches: 4. Germline values: CDR1 MGHRA, CDR2 YSYEKL. The CDR3 contains 15 residues. The CDR3, as DNA: TGCGCCAGCAGCCAACTAGACAGGGGGGACTATGGCTACACCTTC. Protein sequence: CASSQLDRGDYGYTF.

This chain connects TRBV7-9 to TRBJ2-7; maybe TRBD1 (6 bases). Trimming removed 5 bases from V and 7 bases from J, with 21 bases in between. CDR3 length: 15 amino acids. Germline V gives CDR1 SEHNR, CDR2 FQNEAQ (reference sequence). CDR3 in DNA: TGTGCCAGCAGCGAACGTGGGGGCATGACGGTAGAGCAGTACTTC. This gives the protein CASSERGGMTVEQYF.

This clone was seen once. This chain uses TRBV9 with TRBJ2-6, with D perhaps TRBD1 (5 bases). Per the germline V gene, CDR1 is SGDLS and CDR2 is YYNGEE. The CDR3 totals 17 residues. V was clipped by 7 bases and J by 1 base, with 18 bases between them. CDR3 in amino acids: CASALRVRISGANVLTF. DNA for the CDR3: TGTGCCAGCGCCCTCAGGGTTAGGATATCTGGGGCCAACGTCCTGACTTTC.

CDR3 residues: CASSIRRDTEAFF. The CDR3 DNA reads TGTGCCAGTAGTATCCGCAGGGACACTGAAGCTTTCTTT. J is TRBJ1-1 and V is TRBV19; a weak D match, TRBD1 (5 bases). Per germline, CDR1 LNHDA and CDR2 SQIVND (reference sequence). This CDR3 contains 13 residues. Trimming took off 3 bases at V and 3 bases at J, with 8 bases between the two ends.

The chain links TRBV11-2 to TRBJ1-6; D remains ambiguous. The germline V gene has CDR1 SGHAT and CDR2 FQNNGV. The V gene lost 0 bases and the J gene lost 4 bases, with 22 bases spanning the gap. This CDR3 contains 20 residues. This CDR3 is CASSLDPSFRRSGYNSPLHF. CDR3 in DNA: TGTGCCAGCAGCTTAGATCCCTCATTTAGACGGAGCGGATATAATTCACCCCTCCACTTT.

V usage is TRBV6-1 and J usage is TRBJ1-2; weak D call: TRBD1 (5 bases). The CDR3 is 14 amino acids. V was shortened by 6 bases and J by 6 bases, with 17 bases between the two germline ends. Germline CDR1 is MNHNS and CDR2 is SASEGT. The CDR3: CASRGKMGEDGYTF. CDR3 nucleotides: TGTGCCAGCAGGGGAAAGATGGGGGAGGATGGCTACACCTTC.

This clone was seen only a few times. The rearrangement joins TRBV5-6 to TRBJ2-7; D perhaps matches TRBD1 (6 bases). Germline-derived CDR1 and CDR2 are SGHDT and YYEEEE. Trimming took 4 bases from V and 0 from J, leaving 14 bases between them. The CDR3 length is 15 residues. In nucleotides, the CDR3 is TGTGCCAGCAGCCCCCAGGGGCCTCGCTCCTACGAGCAGTACTTC. This encodes CASSPQGPRSYEQYF.

The V call is TRBV5-1, the J call TRBJ1-1; TRBD1 aligns across 7 bases. The CDR3 consists of 16 residues. Trimming cost V 4 bases and J 5 bases; bases outside gene matches: 14. The germline V gene encodes CDR1 SGHRS and CDR2 YFSETQ. The CDR3 here is CASSPLGGRGRTEAFF. The CDR3 DNA reads as TGCGCCAGCAGCCCCCTTGGTGGCAGGGGGAGGACTGAAGCTTTCTTT.

V gene TRBV27 combines with J gene TRBJ1-6, with a possible D match to TRBD1 (6 bases). V lost 6 bases to trimming and J lost 1 base, with 16 bases between them. This CDR3 contains 17 residues. Germline V lookup: CDR1 MNHEY, CDR2 SMNVEV (reference sequence). The CDR3 is CASSPGAGVSYNSPLHF. Written as DNA, the CDR3 is TGTGCCAGCAGCCCAGGGGCAGGGGTTTCCTATAATTCACCCCTCCACTTT.

The CDR3 sequence: CASSLGLAGGGYEQYF. In DNA, the CDR3 is TGTGCCAGCAGCTTAGGACTAGCGGGGGGGGGTTACGAGCAGTACTTC. The gene calls are TRBV7-2 and TRBJ2-7; TRBD2 agrees at 14 bases. This CDR3 spans 16 amino acids. The V and J ends lost 1 base and 4 bases, in that order; junction bases with no gene match: 3. Germline assignment: CDR1 SGHTA and CDR2 FQGNSA. Supplemented by reference TRBV7-2 and TRBJ2-7, the full variable domain reads GAGVSQSPSNKVTEKGKDVELRCDPISGHTALYWYRQSLGQGLEFLIYFQGNSAPDKSGLPSDRFSAERTGGSVSTLTIQRTQQEDSAVYLCASSLGLAGGGYEQYFGPGTRLTVT.

The CDR3 region is CASRTDRGKNYGYTF. The CDR3, as DNA: TGTGCCAGCAGAACGGACAGGGGAAAAAACTATGGCTACACCTTC. This chain links TRBV7-9 with TRBJ1-2; 9 positions agree with TRBD1. This CDR3 is 15 amino acids long. The V segment lost 6 bases and the J segment 2 bases; nucleotides outside the gene matches: 7. Looked up from germline, CDR1 is SEHNR and CDR2 is FQNEAQ (reference sequence).

In its sample, this clone was seen once. CDR3 sequence reads: CASSLRQGDYEQYF. Here the CDR3 DNA reads TGTGCCAGCAGCTTAAGGCAGGGGGACTACGAGCAGTACTTC. The V call is TRBV7-3, the J call TRBJ2-7, with 7 nucleotides matching TRBD1. Germline CDR1 SGHTA, CDR2 FQGTGA. V shed 1 base, J shed 3 bases, and the junction held 3 bases outside the gene matches. CDR3 length: 14 residues.

The J gene is TRBJ1-2, the V gene TRBV9; 7 nucleotides agree with TRBD1. Germline V CDR1 and CDR2: SGDLS, YYNGEE. The CDR3 is made up of 18 amino acids. V lost 6 bases and J lost 8; bases outside the gene matches: 25. CDR3 in amino acids: CASTEDGTVGWGIEGYTF. CDR3 nucleotide sequence: TGTGCCAGCACCGAAGATGGGACAGTGGGATGGGGCATTGAGGGCTACACCTTC.

The chain has TRBV7-2 and TRBJ1-1, with a possible D match to TRBD1 (6 bases). The V end lost 5 bases, the J end lost 8 bases, and 15 bases lay between the germline ends. The germline V gene has CDR1 SGHTA and CDR2 FQGNSA. The CDR3 is 13 residues long. This chain's CDR3 is CASSTRAGTEAFF. The DNA of the CDR3 is TGTGCCAGCAGCACGAGGGCAGGGACAGAAGCTTTCTTT.

The rearrangement links TRBV14 to TRBJ1-2, with TRBD1 matching over 9 bases. Per the germline V gene, CDR1 is SGHDN and CDR2 is FVKESK. This CDR3 has 14 amino acids. The trim removed 1 base at V and 13 bases at J, leaving 10 bases unmatched. The CDR3 DNA follows: TGTGCCAGCAGCCAAGCGATACCGGGACAGGGTATCACCTTC. This translates into CASSQAIPGQGITF.

The chain combines TRBV5-1 with TRBJ1-1; D call uncertain. V was shortened by 4 bases and J by 1 base, with 20 bases between the two germline ends. The germline V gene has CDR1 SGHRS and CDR2 YFSETQ. CDR3 length: 17 amino acids. The CDR3 sequence is CASSPPGTHISNTEAFF. The CDR3 coding sequence is TGCGCCAGCAGCCCTCCGGGTACACACATATCGAACACTGAAGCTTTCTTT.

This clone was counted once. The chain is built from TRBV7-2 and TRBJ2-1; D perhaps matches TRBD1 (6 bases). The ends were cut back, 6 bases at V and 9 bases at J, with 24 bases in the middle. The CDR3 is 16 amino acids. Germline V gene data show CDR1 as SGHTA and CDR2 as FQGNSA. CDR3 loop: CASSFLETGWVGEQFF. The CDR3 region has the DNA TGTGCCAGCAGTTTTTTGGAAACAGGGTGGGTCGGTGAGCAGTTCTTC.

The chain combines TRBV19 with TRBJ1-2; 8 positions match TRBD1. The CDR3 is made up of 15 amino acids. Losses at the gene ends were 6 bases for V and 4 bases for J; bases not matched to a gene: 10. Germline-derived CDR1 and CDR2 are LNHDA and SQIVND (reference sequence). The CDR3 region is CASSGTGASPYGYTF. The DNA for the CDR3 is TGTGCCAGTAGCGGGACAGGCGCATCCCCCTATGGCTACACCTTC.

The CDR3 spells CASSFTTGENTEAFF. The DNA for the CDR3 is TGTGCCAGCAGCTTCACGACAGGGGAGAACACTGAAGCTTTCTTT. The rearrangement links TRBV7-9 to TRBJ1-1, with 8 bases fitting TRBD1. Trimming at V came to 3 bases and at J to 1 base, leaving 4 bases not matched to a gene. The germline V gene encodes CDR1 SEHNR and CDR2 FQNEAQ (reference sequence). The CDR3 is made up of 15 amino acids. Together with reference TRBV7-9 and TRBJ1-1, the CDR3 gives the full variable domain: DTGVSQNPRHKITKRGQNVTFRCDPISEHNRLYWYRQTLGQGPEFLTYFQNEAQLEKSRLLSDRFSAERPKGSFSTLEIQRTEQGDSAMYLCASSFTTGENTEAFFGQGTRLTVV.

This chain links TRBV10-2 with TRBJ1-1; D ambiguous. The germline CDR1 and CDR2 sequences are WSHSY and SAAADI. Trimming cost V 3 bases and J 0 bases, with 8 bases left between them. The CDR3 extends over 14 amino acids. CDR3 residues: CASSDQAMNTEAFF. CDR3 nucleotide sequence: TGCGCCAGCAGTGACCAGGCCATGAACACTGAAGCTTTCTTT.

The genes are TRBV6-5 and TRBJ1-1; TRBD1 matches at 11 bases. Germline CDR1 MNHEY, CDR2 SVGAGI. The length of the CDR3 is 16 residues. J gave up 7 bases and V 0 bases, and 7 bases lay outside the gene matches. The CDR3 spells CASSYSSGQGAGEAFF. The CDR3 DNA reads TGTGCCAGCAGTTACTCGAGTGGACAGGGGGCAGGTGAAGCTTTCTTT.

The V call is TRBV5-6, the J call TRBJ1-6, with D possibly being TRBD1 (6 bases). Germline values: CDR1 SGHDT, CDR2 YYEEEE. Trimming removed 2 bases at V and 5 bases at J, with 11 bases between. The CDR3 runs 15 residues. CDR3 sequence (DNA): TGTGCCAGCAGCTTCAGGGGAAGAAATAATTCACCCCTCCACTTT. As protein: CASSFRGRNNSPLHF.